The source of this T cell receptor beta chain is a study of blood T cell repertoires in COVID-19. Across the study: Sites in the United States, Italy and Spain provided acute and convalescent COVID-19 samples. PBMCs, B-cell-depleted T cells, or T cells provided the cDNA or gDNA that made up the material.

The CDR3 runs 16 residues. Per the germline V gene, CDR1 is LNHNV and CDR2 is YYDKDF (reference sequence). V lost 0 bases and J lost 3; bases outside the gene matches: 5. Per the original methods: Amplifying reference gene primers gave estimates of nucleated cell counts. Generated by immunoSEQ multiplex PCR, the TCRdb table keeps only in-frame clones and is missing some. V, J and clone size reflect that table, while D and trimming were determined from the DNA. Of around 170,000 clones in the sample, 65% to 90% are singletons; the top ten hold about 1.6%. The rearrangement joins TRBV15 to TRBJ2-7, with TRBD1 identical over 10 bases. The receptor was derived from a human donor in a cohort sampled during active COVID-19. Sequencing was performed on peripheral blood. CDR3 sequence reads: CATSRDYRDRGYEQYF. The CDR3 DNA sequence: TGTGCCACCAGCAGAGATTACCGGGACAGGGGCTACGAGCAGTACTTC.